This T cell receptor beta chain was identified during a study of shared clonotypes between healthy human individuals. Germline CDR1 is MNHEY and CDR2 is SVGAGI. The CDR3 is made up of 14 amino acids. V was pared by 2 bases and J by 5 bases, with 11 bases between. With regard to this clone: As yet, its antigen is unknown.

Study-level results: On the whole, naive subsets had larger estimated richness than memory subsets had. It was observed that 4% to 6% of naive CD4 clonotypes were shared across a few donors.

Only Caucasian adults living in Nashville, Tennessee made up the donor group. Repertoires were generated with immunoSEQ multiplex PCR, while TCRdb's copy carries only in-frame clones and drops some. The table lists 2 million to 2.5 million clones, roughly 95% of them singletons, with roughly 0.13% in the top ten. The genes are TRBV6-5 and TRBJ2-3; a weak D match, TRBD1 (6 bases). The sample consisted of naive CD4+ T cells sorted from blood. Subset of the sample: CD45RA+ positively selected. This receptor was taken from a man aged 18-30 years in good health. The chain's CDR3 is CASSYAQGQDTQYF. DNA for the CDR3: TGTGCCAGCAGTTACGCCCAGGGGCAAGATACGCAGTATTTT.